The source of this T cell receptor beta chain is a study of blood T cell repertoires in COVID-19. Germline CDR1 is SGHDN and CDR2 is FVKESK. This CDR3 has 15 amino acids. V lost 4 bases and J lost 4; bases outside the gene matches: 5. TCRdb's copy holds only in-frame clones and misses some; the assay was immunoSEQ multiplex PCR. This table holds about 200,000 clones, 80% to 90% found once. The gene calls are TRBV14 and TRBJ1-5; 9 positions match TRBD1. This clonotype was obtained from a woman aged 65 to 85 with acute or convalescent COVID-19. The sample consisted of peripheral blood. In DNA form, the CDR3 reads TGTGCCAGCAGCCCTGGGACAGGGAGGAATCAGCCCCAGCATTTT. It yields the protein CASSPGTGRNQPQHF.